This T cell receptor (beta chain) was sequenced during a study of CD8 T cells in ankylosing spondylitis. Findings and limits, study-wide: There was a TCR beta motif, made of several highly homologous variants, that appeared characteristic of ankylosing spondylitis blood. Reportedly, matched ankylosing spondylitis synovial fluid was significantly enriched for disease-linked clones.

This clonotype has at least ten counts. Its antigen is not identified. TCR beta libraries were made by quantitative 5'-RACE with molecular barcodes. MiXCR, applied by TCRdb to the 5' RACE reads, yields one record per CDR3 protein. The table lists approximately 540,000 distinct CDR3 sequences, roughly 13% of them singletons. The sequence derives from a male donor with ankylosing spondylitis. The sample comprised blood, either unsorted or a sorted T cell fraction (not recorded which).

The CDR3 loop is CASSLALAGADTQYF. CDR3 DNA: TGCGCCAGCAGCTTGGCTCTAGCGGGAGCAGATACGCAGTATTTT. The V and J genes are TRBV5-1 and TRBJ2-3, with 10 bases identical to TRBD2. Per the germline V gene, CDR1 is SGHRS and CDR2 is YFSETQ. CDR3 length: 15 residues. The J segment lost 4 bases and the V segment lost 0 bases, leaving 2 bases of the junction unmatched. The variable domain in full, with the rest retrieved from reference TRBV5-1 and TRBJ2-3, is KAGVTQTPRYLIKTRGQQVTLSCSPISGHRSVSWYQQTPGQGLQFLFEYFSETQRNKGNFPGRFSGRQFSNSRSEMNVSTLELGDSALYLCASSLALAGADTQYFGPGTRLTVL.